The subject of this entry is one TCR beta chain. Germline V lookup: CDR1 MNHEY, CDR2 SVGAGI. V was shortened by 0 bases and J by 2 bases, with 10 bases between the two germline ends. The CDR3 contains 15 residues. TCRdb's table, derived via immunoSEQ multiplex PCR, lists solely in-frame clones and lacks some. The sample lists roughly 90,000 clones; 91% were seen once. This entry comes from a study of OX40 agonist ivuxolimab in advanced cancers. Study details: Anti-PD-1, anti-PD-L1 or anti-CTLA-4 therapy given earlier was allowed, and 40% had some.

The chain carries TRBV6-5 and TRBJ1-1; no reliable D call. Sequenced material: CD4+ or CD8+ T cells sorted from blood, taken in a trial of the OX40 agonist ivuxolimab. The origin of this receptor is an adult with an advanced solid tumor such as melanoma, head and neck, liver or kidney cancer. CDR3 loop: CASSYSSAINTEAFF. The CDR3 DNA is TGTGCCAGCAGTTACTCGAGTGCTATAAACACTGAAGCTTTCTTT.